This passage covers 2 T cell receptor beta chains from one sample sequenced in a study of beta chain features in type 1 diabetes. Expressed TCRB transcripts were sequenced because the entire RNA isolate underwent reverse transcription. The table came from immunoSEQ multiplex PCR; TCRdb's copy has only in-frame clones and leaves some out. The table has 640,000 or so clones, 11% to 15% seen once. Their antigens are not known. Regarding the study as a whole: TCRB CDR3s were moderately but significantly shorter in Type 1 diabetes patients in all four CD4+ subsets.

Sequenced material: naive CD4+ T cells from blood. The receptors originated from a man aged 18 to 29 with type 1 diabetes.

The CDR3 protein is CASSGHTSTNEKLFF. CDR3 nucleotides: TGTGCCAGCAGTGGTCACACTTCAACTAATGAAAAACTGTTTTTT. The chain employs TRBV6-5 and TRBJ1-4; D unresolved. The CDR3 is 15 residues long. The germline V gene has CDR1 MNHEY and CDR2 SVGAGI. V was shortened by 5 bases and J by 0 bases, with 10 bases between the two germline ends.

The chain links TRBV30 to TRBJ1-5, with D unclear. Germline loops: CDR1 GTSNPN, CDR2 SVGIG (reference sequence). This CDR3 contains 15 residues. The V gene lost 0 bases and the J gene lost 2 bases, with 11 bases spanning the gap. The chain's CDR3 is CAWSVPLTGNQPQHF. CDR3 in DNA: TGTGCCTGGAGTGTACCCCTGACTGGCAATCAGCCCCAGCATTTT. Full variable domain (missing parts from reference TRBV30 and TRBJ1-5): SQTIHQWPATLVQPVGSPLSLECTVEGTSNPNLYWYRQAAGRGLQLLFYSVGIGQISSEVPQNLSASRPQDRQFILSSKKLLLSDSGFYLCAWSVPLTGNQPQHFGDGTRLSIL.